A selection of T cell receptor beta chains follows, all from one sample in a study of Ad26.COV2.S vaccination and SARS-CoV-2 variants. TCRdb's copy holds only in-frame clones and misses some; the assay was immunoSEQ multiplex PCR. This table has 450,000 to 550,000 clones, 70% to 90% appearing once. The specimen comprised peripheral blood, sampled in a trial of Ad26.COV2.S vaccine versus placebo. The receptors were sampled from a person aged 18 to 65 who received the Ad26.COV2.S COVID-19 vaccine or a placebo. CDR3s include the opening cysteine and the closing phenylalanine or tryptophan. A D gene is named only where the DNA matches it firmly. Part of the rows lack a size; the others show once, few, many or a class for expanded clones.

V gene: TRBV14
CDR3 length: 17
D gene: .
J gene: TRBJ2-5
clone size: few
CDR3 DNA: TGTGCCAGCAGCCAAGAAAGGACCTATTGGGACCAAGAGACCCAGTACTTC
CDR3 protein: CASSQERTYWDQETQYF

V gene: TRBV30
CDR3 length: 13
D gene: .
J gene: TRBJ2-7
clone size: .
CDR3 DNA: TGTGCCTGGAGTGACCACGGGTTGTCCGAGCAGTACTTC
CDR3 protein: CAWSDHGLSEQYF

V gene: TRBV3-1/TRBV3-2
CDR3 length: 15
D gene: .
J gene: TRBJ2-5
clone size: .
CDR3 DNA: TGTGCCAGCAGCCAATACCGGACAGCGGTGGAGACCCAGTACTTC
CDR3 protein: CASSQYRTAVETQYF

V gene: TRBV7-9
CDR3 length: 13
D gene: TRBD1
J gene: TRBJ1-2
clone size: .
CDR3 DNA: TGTGCCAGCAGCTTAGCTGGACAGGATGGCTACACCTTC
CDR3 protein: CASSLAGQDGYTF

V gene: TRBV12-5
CDR3 length: 16
D gene: .
J gene: TRBJ2-2
clone size: .
CDR3 DNA: TGTGCTAGTGGTTTGGTACTTGGCGGGAACACCGGGGAGCTGTTTTTT
CDR3 protein: CASGLVLGGNTGELFF

V gene: TRBV5-1
CDR3 length: 16
D gene: TRBD2
J gene: TRBJ2-5
clone size: once
CDR3 DNA: TGCGCCAGCAGCCCCCGGGCTAGCGGAAAACAAGAGACCCAGTACTTC
CDR3 protein: CASSPRASGKQETQYF

V gene: TRBV3-1/TRBV3-2
CDR3 length: 13
D gene: .
J gene: TRBJ1-2
clone size: once
CDR3 DNA: TGTGCCAGCAGCCGGGGAAACAACTATGGCTACACCTTC
CDR3 protein: CASSRGNNYGYTF

V gene: TRBV28
CDR3 length: 16
D gene: .
J gene: TRBJ1-5
clone size: few
CDR3 DNA: TGTGCCAGCAGTTCCATGGGGGAATATAGCAATCAGCCCCAGCATTTT
CDR3 protein: CASSSMGEYSNQPQHF

V gene: TRBV6-5
CDR3 length: 14
D gene: .
J gene: TRBJ1-6
clone size: .
CDR3 DNA: TGTGCCAGCAGTTACGGTGGAGAAAATTCACCCCTCCACTTT
CDR3 protein: CASSYGGENSPLHF

V gene: TRBV4-1
CDR3 length: 16
D gene: TRBD2
J gene: TRBJ2-2
clone size: .
CDR3 DNA: TGCGCCAGCAGCCCTCCGGGACTAGCGGTCACCGGGGAGCTGTTTTTT
CDR3 protein: CASSPPGLAVTGELFF

V gene: TRBV6-2/TRBV6-3
CDR3 length: 17
D gene: .
J gene: TRBJ2-3
clone size: .
CDR3 DNA: TGTGCCAGCAGTTACCTTGGGGCGCAAAGGGCGACAGATACGCAGTATTTT
CDR3 protein: CASSYLGAQRATDTQYF

V gene: TRBV7-7
CDR3 length: 13
D gene: .
J gene: TRBJ1-3
clone size: .
CDR3 DNA: TGTGCTAGCAGCCCGTACGGGGCTAACACCATATATTTT
CDR3 protein: CASSPYGANTIYF

V gene: TRBV19
CDR3 length: 14
D gene: .
J gene: TRBJ1-1
clone size: .
CDR3 DNA: TGTGCCAGTAGTATAGGAAACAGTTTCACTGAAGCTTTCTTT
CDR3 protein: CASSIGNSFTEAFF

V gene: TRBV7-9
CDR3 length: 14
D gene: .
J gene: TRBJ2-3
clone size: .
CDR3 DNA: TGTGCCAGCAGCTTAGTCCCCCGGGCAGATACGCAGTATTTT
CDR3 protein: CASSLVPRADTQYF

V gene: TRBV7-9
CDR3 length: 16
D gene: TRBD2
J gene: TRBJ2-2
clone size: .
CDR3 DNA: TGTGCCAGCAGCTTCCGGGAGGGGACGAACACCGGGGAGCTGTTTTTT
CDR3 protein: CASSFREGTNTGELFF

V gene: TRBV4-2
CDR3 length: 15
D gene: TRBD2
J gene: TRBJ2-3
clone size: .
CDR3 DNA: TGTGCCAGCAGCCAGAACCCGGGACTAGCGGATACGCAGTATTTT
CDR3 protein: CASSQNPGLADTQYF

V gene: TRBV5-1
CDR3 length: 14
D gene: .
J gene: TRBJ2-7
clone size: .
CDR3 DNA: TGCGCCAGCAGCTTGGCACCCAGCTCCTACGAGCAGTACTTC
CDR3 protein: CASSLAPSSYEQYF

V gene: TRBV6-5
CDR3 length: 15
D gene: .
J gene: TRBJ2-2
clone size: .
CDR3 DNA: TGTGCCAGCAGTACCATAGCGGTATACACCGGGGAGCTGTTTTTT
CDR3 protein: CASSTIAVYTGELFF

V gene: TRBV27
CDR3 length: 14
D gene: .
J gene: TRBJ1-6
clone size: .
CDR3 DNA: TGTGCCAGTCGGCCGAGCTCCTATAATTCACCCCTCCACTTT
CDR3 protein: CASRPSSYNSPLHF

V gene: TRBV7-9
CDR3 length: 14
D gene: .
J gene: TRBJ1-2
clone size: .
CDR3 DNA: TGTGCCAGCAGCCGTGCCGGCAACAACTATGGCTACACCTTC
CDR3 protein: CASSRAGNNYGYTF

V gene: TRBV27
CDR3 length: 13
D gene: .
J gene: TRBJ1-1
clone size: few
CDR3 DNA: TGTGCCAGTTACAGAGACATGAACACTGAAGCTTTCTTT
CDR3 protein: CASYRDMNTEAFF

V gene: TRBV3-1/TRBV3-2
CDR3 length: 15
D gene: TRBD2
J gene: TRBJ2-5
clone size: .
CDR3 DNA: TGTGCCAGCAGCCAAGAGGGACTAGCGGAAGAGACCCAGTACTTC
CDR3 protein: CASSQEGLAEETQYF

V gene: TRBV7-2
CDR3 length: 15
D gene: TRBD2
J gene: TRBJ2-1
clone size: .
CDR3 DNA: TGTGCCAGCAGCTTAGTTACTAGCGGGAGTGGGGAGCAGTTCTTC
CDR3 protein: CASSLVTSGSGEQFF

V gene: TRBV27
CDR3 length: 15
D gene: .
J gene: TRBJ2-3
clone size: .
CDR3 DNA: TGTGCCAGCAGTTTACCGGGGGACAGCACAGATACGCAGTATTTT
CDR3 protein: CASSLPGDSTDTQYF

V gene: TRBV3-1/TRBV3-2
CDR3 length: 15
D gene: .
J gene: TRBJ2-7
clone size: .
CDR3 DNA: TGTGCCAGCAGCCTCACCGGGACGGAACCCTACGAGCAGTACTTC
CDR3 protein: CASSLTGTEPYEQYF

V gene: TRBV28
CDR3 length: 12
D gene: .
J gene: TRBJ1-2
clone size: .
CDR3 DNA: TGTGCCAGCCTACGCGGTCAGGGTGGCTACACCTTC
CDR3 protein: CASLRGQGGYTF